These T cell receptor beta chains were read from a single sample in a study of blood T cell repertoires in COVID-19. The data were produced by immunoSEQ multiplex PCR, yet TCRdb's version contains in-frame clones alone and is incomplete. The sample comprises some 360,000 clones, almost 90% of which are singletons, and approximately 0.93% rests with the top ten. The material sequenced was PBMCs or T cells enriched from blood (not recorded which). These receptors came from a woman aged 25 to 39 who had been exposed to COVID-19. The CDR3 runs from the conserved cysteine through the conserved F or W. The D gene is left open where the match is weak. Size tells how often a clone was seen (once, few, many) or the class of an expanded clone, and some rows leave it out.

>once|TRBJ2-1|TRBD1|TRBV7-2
TGTGCCAGCAGCTTTCTCCCGGGACAGAGCTCCTACAATGAGCAGTTCTTC
CASSFLPGQSSYNEQFF
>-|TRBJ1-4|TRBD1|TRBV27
TGTGCCAGCAGCCCGGACAGGGTACGAACTAATGAAAAACTGTTTTTT
CASSPDRVRTNEKLFF
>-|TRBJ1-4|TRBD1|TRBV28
TGTGCCAGCAGACCCCAGGGGGCAGTTGGCGAAAAACTGTTTTTT
CASRPQGAVGEKLFF
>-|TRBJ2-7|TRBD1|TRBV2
TGTGCCAGCAGTGAAGGACAGGGTAAGGCCTACGAGCAGTACTTC
CASSEGQGKAYEQYF
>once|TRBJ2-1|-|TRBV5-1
TGCGCCAGCAGTGGACTATTTACGGGAAATGAGCAGTTCTTC
CASSGLFTGNEQFF
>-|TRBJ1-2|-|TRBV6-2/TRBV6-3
TGTGCCAGCAGTTTTGACAGATATGGCTACACCTTC
CASSFDRYGYTF
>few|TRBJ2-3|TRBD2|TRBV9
TGTGCCAGCAGCGTAAAACTAGCGGGTTTGACAGATACGCAGTATTTT
CASSVKLAGLTDTQYF
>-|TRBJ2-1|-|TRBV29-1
TGCAGCGTTGTAAGGGGGATAGATGAGCAGTTCTTC
CSVVRGIDEQFF
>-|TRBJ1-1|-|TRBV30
TGTGCCTGGAGTAGGGGTTGGGAAGCTTTCTTT
CAWSRGWEAFF
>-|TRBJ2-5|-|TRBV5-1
TGCGCCAGCAGCTTGGCCGTCGAGACCCAGTACTTC
CASSLAVETQYF
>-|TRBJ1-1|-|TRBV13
TGTGCCAGCAGCTTATGGAGGGGAACGGGAACTGAAGCTTTCTTT
CASSLWRGTGTEAFF
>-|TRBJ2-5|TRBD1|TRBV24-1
TGTGCCACCAGTGACGGGGACAGGGGAAAAGAGACCCAGTACTTC
CATSDGDRGKETQYF
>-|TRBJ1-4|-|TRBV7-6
TGTGCCAGCAGCCCACAGGGAGCAACTAATGAAAAACTGTTTTTT
CASSPQGATNEKLFF
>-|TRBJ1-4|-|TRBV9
TGTGCCAGCAGCGCCCAACAGGGAAGGGACGAAAAACTGTTTTTT
CASSAQQGRDEKLFF
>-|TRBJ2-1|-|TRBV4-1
TGCGCCAGCAGCCAAGCTCGGGATCTAGGCACCAATGAGCAGTTCTTC
CASSQARDLGTNEQFF
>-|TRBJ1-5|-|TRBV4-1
TGCGCCAGCAGCCAAGACCCCTACGGGGACAATCAGCCCCAGCATTTT
CASSQDPYGDNQPQHF
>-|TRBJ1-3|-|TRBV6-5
TGTGCCAGCATCCAGGGTAGAAACACCATATATTTT
CASIQGRNTIYF
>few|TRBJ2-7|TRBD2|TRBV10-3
TGTGCCACTCCAGGGGCCCTAGCGGGAGGGCCCCTAGAGCAGTACTTC
CATPGALAGGPLEQYF
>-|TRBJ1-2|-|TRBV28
TGTGCCAGCATACAGGGTTCCTATGGCTACACCTTC
CASIQGSYGYTF
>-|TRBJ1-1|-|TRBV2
TGTGCCAGCAGTGAAATGTCGGGGGGAGCTTTCTTT
CASSEMSGGAFF
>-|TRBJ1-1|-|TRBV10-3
TGTGCCATCAGTGAGTATAGCAAGAAGCCGAACACTGAAGCTTTCTTT
CAISEYSKKPNTEAFF
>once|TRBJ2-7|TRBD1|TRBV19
TGTGCCAGTAGTATGGGTTCGGGACAGGCCCCCTACGAGCAGTACTTC
CASSMGSGQAPYEQYF
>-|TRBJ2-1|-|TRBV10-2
TGCGCCAGCAGCGGAGGGTCATTACTCTACAATGAGCAGTTCTTC
CASSGGSLLYNEQFF
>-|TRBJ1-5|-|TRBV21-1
TGTGCCAGCAGCAACGCAGGGAGCAATCAGCCCCAGCATTTT
CASSNAGSNQPQHF
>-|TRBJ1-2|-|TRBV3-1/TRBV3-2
TGTGCCAGCAGCCAAGAGTGGGTGGGAGCTAACTATGGCTACACCTTC
CASSQEWVGANYGYTF
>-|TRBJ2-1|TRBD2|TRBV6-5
TGTGCCAGCGGACCTAGCGGGAGATTGAATGAGCAGTTCTTC
CASGPSGRLNEQFF
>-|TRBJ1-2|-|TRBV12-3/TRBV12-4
TGTGCCAGCACCAATGGGCTCTATGGCTACACCTTC
CASTNGLYGYTF
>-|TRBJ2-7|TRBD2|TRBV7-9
TGTGCCAGCAGGATAGCGGGAGACAACGAGCAGTACTTC
CASRIAGDNEQYF
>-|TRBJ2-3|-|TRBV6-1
TGTGCCAGCAGTGAACGCGGGGACACAGATACGCAGTATTTT
CASSERGDTDTQYF
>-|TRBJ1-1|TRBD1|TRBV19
TGTGCCAGTAGTGCCGGACAGGGTAACACTGAAGCTTTCTTT
CASSAGQGNTEAFF
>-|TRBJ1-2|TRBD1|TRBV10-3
TGTGCCATCAGTGAGTCAAGGGACAGGGAGCGCTATGGCTACACCTTC
CAISESRDRERYGYTF
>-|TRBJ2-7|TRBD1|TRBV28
TGTGCCAGCAGTCCCACCGGGACAGGGATCCACGAGCAGTACTTC
CASSPTGTGIHEQYF
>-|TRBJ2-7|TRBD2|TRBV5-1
TGCGCCAGCAGCTTGTCGCTAGCGGGAGTGAACTACGAGCAGTACTTC
CASSLSLAGVNYEQYF
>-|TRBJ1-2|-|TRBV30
TGTGCCTGGAGTCCTTCCTATGGCTACACCTTC
CAWSPSYGYTF
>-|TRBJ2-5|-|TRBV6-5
TGTGCCAGCAGTTCGACGGGTGCCCAAGAGACCCAGTACTTC
CASSSTGAQETQYF
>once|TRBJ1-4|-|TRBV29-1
TGCAGCGTTGGGGGGGCAACTAATGAAAAACTGTTTTTT
CSVGGATNEKLFF
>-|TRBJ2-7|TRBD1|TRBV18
TGTGCCAGCTCACCACCCCTGGGACAGAGAAACTACGAGCAGTACTTC
CASSPPLGQRNYEQYF
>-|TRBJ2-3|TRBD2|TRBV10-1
TGCGCCAGCAGTGAGGGTCGCGGGAGAACAGATACGCAGTATTTT
CASSEGRGRTDTQYF
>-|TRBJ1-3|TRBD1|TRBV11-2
TGTGCCAGCAGTTCTACAGGGGCTGTTGGAAACACCATATATTTT
CASSSTGAVGNTIYF